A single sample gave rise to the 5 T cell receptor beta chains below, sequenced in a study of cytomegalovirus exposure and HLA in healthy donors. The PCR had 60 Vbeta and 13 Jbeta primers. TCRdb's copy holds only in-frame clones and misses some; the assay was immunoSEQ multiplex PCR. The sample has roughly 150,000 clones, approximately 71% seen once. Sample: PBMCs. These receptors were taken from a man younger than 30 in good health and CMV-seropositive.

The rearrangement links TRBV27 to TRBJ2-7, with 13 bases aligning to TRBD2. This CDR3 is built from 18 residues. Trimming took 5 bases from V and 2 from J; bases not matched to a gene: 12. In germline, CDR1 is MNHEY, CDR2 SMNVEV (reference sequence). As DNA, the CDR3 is TGTGCCAGCAGTACTTGGACTAGCGGGAGAACTAGGACCTACGAGCAGTACTTC. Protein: CASSTWTSGRTRTYEQYF.

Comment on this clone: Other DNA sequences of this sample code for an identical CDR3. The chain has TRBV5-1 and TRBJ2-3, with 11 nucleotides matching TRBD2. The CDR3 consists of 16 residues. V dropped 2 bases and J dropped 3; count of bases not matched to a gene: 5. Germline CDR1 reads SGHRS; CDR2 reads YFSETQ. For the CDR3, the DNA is TGCGCCAGCAGCTTAGGGGGACTAGCGGCAACAGATACGCAGTATTTT. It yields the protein CASSLGGLAATDTQYF.

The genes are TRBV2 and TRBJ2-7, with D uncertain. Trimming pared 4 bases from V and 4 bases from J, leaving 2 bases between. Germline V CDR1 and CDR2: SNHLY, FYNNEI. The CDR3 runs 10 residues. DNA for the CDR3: TGTGCCAGCAGTGCATACGAGCAGTACTTC. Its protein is CASSAYEQYF.

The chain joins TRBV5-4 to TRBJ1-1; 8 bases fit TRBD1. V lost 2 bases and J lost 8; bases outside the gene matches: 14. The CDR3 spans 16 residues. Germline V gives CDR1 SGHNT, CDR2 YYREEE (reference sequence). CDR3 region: CASSFEDREISREAFF. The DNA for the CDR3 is TGTGCCAGCAGCTTTGAGGACAGGGAGATCTCGAGGGAAGCTTTCTTT. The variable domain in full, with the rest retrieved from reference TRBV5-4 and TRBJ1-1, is ETGVTQSPTHLIKTRGQQVTLRCSSQSGHNTVSWYQQALGQGPQFIFQYYREEENGRGNFPPRFSGLQFPNYSSELNVNALELDDSALYLCASSFEDREISREAFFGQGTRLTVV.

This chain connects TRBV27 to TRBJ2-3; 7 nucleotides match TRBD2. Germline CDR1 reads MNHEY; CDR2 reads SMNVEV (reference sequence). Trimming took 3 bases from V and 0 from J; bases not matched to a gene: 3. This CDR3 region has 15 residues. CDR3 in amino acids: CASSLSAGSTDTQYF. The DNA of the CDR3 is TGTGCCAGCAGTTTGTCAGCGGGGAGCACAGATACGCAGTATTTT.